The rows below give T cell receptor beta chains drawn from one sample of a study of shared clonotypes between healthy human individuals. The method was immunoSEQ multiplex PCR; TCRdb's version includes in-frame clones alone and lacks a portion of them. Here the sample spans over 2 million clones, over 85% being singletons. Sequencing used naive CD8+ T cells sorted from blood. The receptor source for this set is a young man in good health. Each CDR3 is given with its conserved first and last residue. The D gene is left open where the match is weak. Size is stated for part of the rows, as once, few or many counts, or as a class when the clone is expanded.

j_gene	v_gene	abundance	d_gene	CDR3nt	CDR3aa
TRBJ2-7	TRBV7-9	.	.	TGTGCCAGCAGCTTAGGGGGGAACTACGAGCAGTACTTC	CASSLGGNYEQYF
TRBJ1-1	TRBV6-1	.	.	TGTGCCAGCAGTGAGTACAGGGAAGCTTTCTTT	CASSEYREAFF
TRBJ2-7	TRBV21-1	.	.	TGTGCCAGCGGTCTTACTTACGAGCAGTACTTC	CASGLTYEQYF
TRBJ1-6	TRBV5-1	.	TRBD1	TGCGCCAGCAGCTTGGGTGGACAGGCCATTAGTTCACCCCTCCACTTT	CASSLGGQAISSPLHF
TRBJ1-2	TRBV7-6	.	.	TGTGCCAGCAGCTTAGCGCCAGGGGATGACTATGGCTACACCTTC	CASSLAPGDDYGYTF
TRBJ1-6	TRBV27	.	TRBD1	TGTGCCAGCAGTTTAACAGGGGGGAATTCACCCCTCCACTTT	CASSLTGGNSPLHF
TRBJ2-3	TRBV7-8	.	.	TGTGCCAGCAGCCTACTAGCATTCGGCACAGATACGCAGTATTTT	CASSLLAFGTDTQYF
TRBJ1-6	TRBV27	once	.	TGTGCCAGCAGTTTAACAGGGCTAGGATCACCCCTCCACTTT	CASSLTGLGSPLHF
TRBJ2-1	TRBV28	.	.	TGTGAGGGGGGGCAGCAGTTCCCTCGCAATGAGCAGTTCTTC	CEGGQQFPRNEQFF
TRBJ2-7	TRBV6-5	.	.	TGTGCCAGCAGTCCGGGACTGGGTGCCTACGAGCAGTACTTC	CASSPGLGAYEQYF
TRBJ2-7	TRBV15	.	.	TGTGCCACCAGCAGGACAGGGACTATCTACGAGCAGTACTTC	CATSRTGTIYEQYF